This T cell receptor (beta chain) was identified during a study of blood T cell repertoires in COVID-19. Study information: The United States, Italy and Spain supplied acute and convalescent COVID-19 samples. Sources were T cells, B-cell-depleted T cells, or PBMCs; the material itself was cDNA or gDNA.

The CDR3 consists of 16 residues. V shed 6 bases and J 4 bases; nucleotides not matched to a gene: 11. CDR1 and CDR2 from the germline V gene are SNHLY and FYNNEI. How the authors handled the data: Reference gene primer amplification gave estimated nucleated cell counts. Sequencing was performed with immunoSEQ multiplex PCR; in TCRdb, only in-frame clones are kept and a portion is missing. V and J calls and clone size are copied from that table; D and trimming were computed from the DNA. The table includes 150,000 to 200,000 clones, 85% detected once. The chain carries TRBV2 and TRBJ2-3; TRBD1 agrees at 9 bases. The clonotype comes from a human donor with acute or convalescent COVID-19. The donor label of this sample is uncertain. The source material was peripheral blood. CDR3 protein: CASSPGTGSVADTQYF. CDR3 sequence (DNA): TGTGCCAGCAGCCCCGGGACAGGGTCTGTGGCAGATACGCAGTATTTT.